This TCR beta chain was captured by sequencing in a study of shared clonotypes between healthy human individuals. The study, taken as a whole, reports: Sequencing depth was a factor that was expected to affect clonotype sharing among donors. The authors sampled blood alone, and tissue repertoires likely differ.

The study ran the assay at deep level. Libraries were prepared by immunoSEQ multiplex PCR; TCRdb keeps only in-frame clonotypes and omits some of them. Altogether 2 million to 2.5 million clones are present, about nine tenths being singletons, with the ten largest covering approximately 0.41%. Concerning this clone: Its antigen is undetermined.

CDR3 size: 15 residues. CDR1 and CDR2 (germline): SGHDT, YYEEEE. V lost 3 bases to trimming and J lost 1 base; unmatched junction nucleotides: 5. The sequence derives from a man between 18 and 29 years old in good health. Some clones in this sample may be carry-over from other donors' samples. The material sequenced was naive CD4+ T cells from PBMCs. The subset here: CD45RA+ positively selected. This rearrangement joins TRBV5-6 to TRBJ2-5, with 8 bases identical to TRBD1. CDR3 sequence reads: CASSSDRALQETQYF. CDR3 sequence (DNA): TGTGCCAGCAGCTCGGACAGGGCCCTCCAAGAGACCCAGTACTTC. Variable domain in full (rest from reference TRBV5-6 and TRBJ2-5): DAGVTQSPTHLIKTRGQQVTLRCSPKSGHDTVSWYQQALGQGPQFIFQYYEEEERQRGNFPDRFSGHQFPNYSSELNVNALLLGDSALYLCASSSDRALQETQYFGPGTRLLVL.